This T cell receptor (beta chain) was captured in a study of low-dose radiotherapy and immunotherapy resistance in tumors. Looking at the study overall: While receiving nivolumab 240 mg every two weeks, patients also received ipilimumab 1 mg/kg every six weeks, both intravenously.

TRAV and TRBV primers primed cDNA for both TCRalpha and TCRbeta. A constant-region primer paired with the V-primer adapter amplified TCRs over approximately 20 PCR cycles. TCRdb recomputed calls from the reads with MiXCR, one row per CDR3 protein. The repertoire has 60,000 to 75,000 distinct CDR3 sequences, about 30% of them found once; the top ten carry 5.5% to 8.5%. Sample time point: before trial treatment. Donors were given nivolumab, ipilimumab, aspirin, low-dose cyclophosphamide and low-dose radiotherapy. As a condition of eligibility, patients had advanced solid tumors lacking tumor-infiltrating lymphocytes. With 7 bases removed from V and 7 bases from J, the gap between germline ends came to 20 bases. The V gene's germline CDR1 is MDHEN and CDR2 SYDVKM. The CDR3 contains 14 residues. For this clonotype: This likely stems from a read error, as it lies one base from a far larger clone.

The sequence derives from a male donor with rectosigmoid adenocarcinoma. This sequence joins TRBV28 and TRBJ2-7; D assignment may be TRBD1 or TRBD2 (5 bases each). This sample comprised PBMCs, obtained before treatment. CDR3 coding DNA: TGTGCCAGCACCGGGGCCAGGCCAAGGAATGAGCAGTACTTC. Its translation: CASTGARPRNEQYF.